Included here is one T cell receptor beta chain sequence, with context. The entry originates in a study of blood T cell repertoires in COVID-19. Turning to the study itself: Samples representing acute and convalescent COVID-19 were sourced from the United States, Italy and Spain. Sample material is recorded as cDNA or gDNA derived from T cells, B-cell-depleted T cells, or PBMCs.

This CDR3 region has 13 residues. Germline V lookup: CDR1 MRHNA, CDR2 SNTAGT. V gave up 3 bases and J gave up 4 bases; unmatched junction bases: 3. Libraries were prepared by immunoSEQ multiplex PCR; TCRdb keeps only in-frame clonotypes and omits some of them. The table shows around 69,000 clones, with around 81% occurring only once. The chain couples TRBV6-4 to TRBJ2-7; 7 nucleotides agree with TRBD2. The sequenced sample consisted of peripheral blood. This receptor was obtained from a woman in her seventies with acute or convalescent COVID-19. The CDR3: CASSEIAGYEQYF. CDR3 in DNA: TGTGCCAGCAGTGAAATAGCGGGTTACGAGCAGTACTTC.